This T cell receptor beta chain was observed in a study of lymphopenia after photon versus proton radiotherapy. This clone was recorded only once. The repertoire was sequenced with immunoSEQ multiplex PCR; TCRdb's copy has only in-frame clones and lacks some. Among around 150,000 clones listed, about nine tenths were seen once. The clonotype was recovered from a man aged 50 to 60 with gastric cancer. The material was peripheral blood, obtained from a patient treated with photon-based radiotherapy.

In DNA, the CDR3 is TGCGCCAAGTCCGGGGTCGCCCTTAAGGTAGATACGCAGTATTTT. This encodes CAKSGVALKVDTQYF. The chain couples TRBV23-1 to TRBJ2-3, with D maybe TRBD2 (5 bases). TRBV23-1 is an ORF, and what it does is uncertain. V lost 10 bases, J lost 5 bases, and 22 bases lay in between. CDR3 size: 15 residues.